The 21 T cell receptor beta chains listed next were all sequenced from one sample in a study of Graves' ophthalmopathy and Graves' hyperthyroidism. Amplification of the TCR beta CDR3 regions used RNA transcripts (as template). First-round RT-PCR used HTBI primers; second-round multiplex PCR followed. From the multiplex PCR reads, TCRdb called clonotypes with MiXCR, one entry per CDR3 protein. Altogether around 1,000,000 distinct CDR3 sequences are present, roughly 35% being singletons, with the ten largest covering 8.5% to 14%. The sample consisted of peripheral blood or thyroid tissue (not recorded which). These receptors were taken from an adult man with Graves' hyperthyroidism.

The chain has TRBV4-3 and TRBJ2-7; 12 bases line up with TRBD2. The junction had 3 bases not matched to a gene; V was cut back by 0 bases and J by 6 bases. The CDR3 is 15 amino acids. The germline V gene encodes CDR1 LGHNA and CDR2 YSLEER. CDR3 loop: CASSQEGTSGSEQYF. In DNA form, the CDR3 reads TGCGCCAGCAGCCAAGAGGGGACTAGCGGGTCCGAGCAGTACTTC.

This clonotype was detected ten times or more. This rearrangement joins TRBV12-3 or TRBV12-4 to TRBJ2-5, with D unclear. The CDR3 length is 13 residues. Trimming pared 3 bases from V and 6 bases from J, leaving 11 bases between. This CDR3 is CASSFGSVKTQYF. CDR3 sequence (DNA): TGTGCCAGCAGTTTTGGGTCTGTAAAGACCCAGTACTTC.

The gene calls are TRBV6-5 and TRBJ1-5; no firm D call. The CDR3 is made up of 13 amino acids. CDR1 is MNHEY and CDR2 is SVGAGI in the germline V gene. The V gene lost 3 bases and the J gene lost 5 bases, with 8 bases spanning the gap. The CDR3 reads CASSYEGDQPQHF. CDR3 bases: TGTGCCAGCAGTTATGAGGGAGATCAGCCCCAGCATTTT.

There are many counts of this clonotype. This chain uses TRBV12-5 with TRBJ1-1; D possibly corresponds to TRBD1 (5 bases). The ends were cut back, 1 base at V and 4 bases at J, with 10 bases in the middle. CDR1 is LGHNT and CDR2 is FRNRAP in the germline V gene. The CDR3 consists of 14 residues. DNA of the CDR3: TGTGCTAGTGGTTTGGGTTCTGGGGCCACTGAAGCTTTCTTT. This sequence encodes CASGLGSGATEAFF.

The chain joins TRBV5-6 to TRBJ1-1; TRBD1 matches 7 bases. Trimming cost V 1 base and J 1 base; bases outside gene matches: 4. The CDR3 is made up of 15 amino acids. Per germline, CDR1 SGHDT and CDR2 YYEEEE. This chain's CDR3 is CASSLTWTGNTEAFF. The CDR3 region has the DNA TGTGCCAGCAGCTTGACCTGGACAGGGAACACTGAAGCTTTCTTT.

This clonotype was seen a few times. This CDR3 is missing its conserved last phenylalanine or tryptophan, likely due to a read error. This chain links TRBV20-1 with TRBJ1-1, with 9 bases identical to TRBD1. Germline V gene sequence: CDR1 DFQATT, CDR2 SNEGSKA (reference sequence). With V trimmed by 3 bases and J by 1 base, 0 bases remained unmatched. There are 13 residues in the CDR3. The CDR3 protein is CSARTGGNTEAFL. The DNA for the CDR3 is TGCAGTGCTAGGACAGGGGGGAACACTGAAGCTTTCCTT.

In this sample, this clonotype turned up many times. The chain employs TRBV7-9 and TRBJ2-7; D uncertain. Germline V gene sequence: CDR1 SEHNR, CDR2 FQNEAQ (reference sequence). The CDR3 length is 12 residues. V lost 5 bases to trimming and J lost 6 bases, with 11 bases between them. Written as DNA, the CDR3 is TGTGCCAGCAGCCCCAAGAGTTTCGAGCAGTACTTC. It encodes CASSPKSFEQYF.

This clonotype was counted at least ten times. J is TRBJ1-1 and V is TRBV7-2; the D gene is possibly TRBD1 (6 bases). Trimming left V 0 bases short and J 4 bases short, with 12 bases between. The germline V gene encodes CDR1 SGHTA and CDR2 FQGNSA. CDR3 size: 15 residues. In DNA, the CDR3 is TGTGCCAGCAGCTTAGCGAGGCCAGGGGTCACTGAAGCTTTCTTT. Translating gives CASSLARPGVTEAFF.

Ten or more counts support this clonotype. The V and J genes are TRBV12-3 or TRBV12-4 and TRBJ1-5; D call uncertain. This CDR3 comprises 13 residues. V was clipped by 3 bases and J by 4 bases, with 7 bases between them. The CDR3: CASSFSQNQPQHF. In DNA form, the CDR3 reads TGTGCCAGCAGTTTTAGCCAGAATCAGCCCCAGCATTTT.

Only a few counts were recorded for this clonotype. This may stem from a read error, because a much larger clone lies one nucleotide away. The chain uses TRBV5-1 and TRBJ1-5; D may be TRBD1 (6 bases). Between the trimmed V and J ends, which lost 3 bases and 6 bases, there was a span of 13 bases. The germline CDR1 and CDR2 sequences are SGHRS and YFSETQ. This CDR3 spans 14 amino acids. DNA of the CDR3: TGCGCCAGCAGCTCGGTAGGGGGGGGTCAGCCCCAGCATTTT. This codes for CASSSVGGGQPQHF.

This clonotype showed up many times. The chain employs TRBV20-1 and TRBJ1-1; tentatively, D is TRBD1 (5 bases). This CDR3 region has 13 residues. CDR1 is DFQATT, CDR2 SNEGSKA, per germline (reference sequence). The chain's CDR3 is CSARGRMNTEAFF. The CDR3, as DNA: TGCAGCGCCCGGGGACGTATGAACACTGAAGCTTTCTTT.

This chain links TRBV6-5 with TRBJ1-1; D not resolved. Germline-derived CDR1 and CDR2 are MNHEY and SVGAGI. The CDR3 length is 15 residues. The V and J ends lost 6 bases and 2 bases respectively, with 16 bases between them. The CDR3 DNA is TGTGCCAGCAGCCCAGAGGAGGGCAGTAACACTGAAGCTTTCTTT. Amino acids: CASSPEEGSNTEAFF.

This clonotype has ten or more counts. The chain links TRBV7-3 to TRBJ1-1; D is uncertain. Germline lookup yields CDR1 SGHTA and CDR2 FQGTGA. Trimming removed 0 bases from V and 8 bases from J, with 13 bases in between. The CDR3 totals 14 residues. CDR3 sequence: CASSLTAGENEAFF. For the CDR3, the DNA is TGTGCCAGCAGCTTAACGGCAGGAGAGAACGAAGCTTTCTTT.

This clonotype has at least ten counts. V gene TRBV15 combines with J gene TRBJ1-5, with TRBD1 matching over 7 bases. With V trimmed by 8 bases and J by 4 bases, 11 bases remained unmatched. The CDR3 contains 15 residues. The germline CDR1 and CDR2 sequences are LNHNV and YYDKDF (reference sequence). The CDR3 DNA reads TGTGCCACCGCGGTGTTGACAGGGACGAATCAGCCCCAGCATTTT. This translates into CATAVLTGTNQPQHF.

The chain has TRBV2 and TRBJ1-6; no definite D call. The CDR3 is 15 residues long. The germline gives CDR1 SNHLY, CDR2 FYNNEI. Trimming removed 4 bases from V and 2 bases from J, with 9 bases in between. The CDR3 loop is CASSGESPYNSPLHF. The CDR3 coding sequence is TGTGCCAGCAGTGGTGAAAGCCCCTATAATTCACCCCTCCACTTT.

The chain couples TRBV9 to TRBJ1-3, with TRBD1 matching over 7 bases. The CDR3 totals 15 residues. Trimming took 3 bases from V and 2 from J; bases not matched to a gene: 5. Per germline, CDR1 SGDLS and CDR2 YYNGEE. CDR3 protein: CASSAGGGPGNTIYF. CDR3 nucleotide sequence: TGTGCCAGCAGCGCAGGGGGGGGACCTGGAAACACCATATATTTT.

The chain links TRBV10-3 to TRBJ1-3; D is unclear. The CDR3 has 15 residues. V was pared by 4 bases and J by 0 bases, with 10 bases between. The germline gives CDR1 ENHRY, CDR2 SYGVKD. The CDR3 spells CAISGRRVSGNTIYF. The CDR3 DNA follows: TGTGCCATCAGTGGCAGACGGGTCTCTGGAAACACCATATATTTT.

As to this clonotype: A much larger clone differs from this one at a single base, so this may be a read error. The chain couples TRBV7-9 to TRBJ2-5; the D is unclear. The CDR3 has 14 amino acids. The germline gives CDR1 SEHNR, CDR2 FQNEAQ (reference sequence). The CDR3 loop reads CASGLALRQETQYF. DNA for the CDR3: TGTGCCAGCGGCTTGGCCCTAAGGCAGGAGACCCAGTACTTC.

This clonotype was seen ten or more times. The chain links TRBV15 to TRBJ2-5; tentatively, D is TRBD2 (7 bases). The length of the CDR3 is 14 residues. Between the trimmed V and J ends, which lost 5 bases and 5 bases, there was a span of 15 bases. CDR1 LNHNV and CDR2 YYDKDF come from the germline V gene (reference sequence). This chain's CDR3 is CATSQGRGGETQYF. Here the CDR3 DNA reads TGTGCCACCAGCCAGGGGAGGGGGGGGGAGACCCAGTACTTC.

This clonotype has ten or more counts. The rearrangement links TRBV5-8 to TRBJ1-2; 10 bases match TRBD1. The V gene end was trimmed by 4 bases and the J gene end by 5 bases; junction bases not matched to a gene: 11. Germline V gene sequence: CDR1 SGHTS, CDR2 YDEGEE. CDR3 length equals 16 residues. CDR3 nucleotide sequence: TGTGCCAGCAGCGAAAGGACCGGGACAGGGGTGTATGGCTACACCTTC. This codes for CASSERTGTGVYGYTF.

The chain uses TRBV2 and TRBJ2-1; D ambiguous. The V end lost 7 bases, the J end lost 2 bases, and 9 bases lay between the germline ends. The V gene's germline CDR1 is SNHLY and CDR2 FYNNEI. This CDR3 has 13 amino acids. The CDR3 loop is CASKSPAYNEQFF. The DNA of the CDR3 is TGTGCCAGCAAGTCCCCAGCCTACAATGAGCAGTTCTTC.